The clone carrying this TCR beta chain was seen many times. Its antigen remains unknown. Researchers prepared the TCRbeta library using unique molecular identifiers, the study reports. In TCRdb, the PCR reads were re-called with MiXCR into one record per CDR3 protein. The sample lists fewer than 350,000 distinct CDR3 sequences, 9.5% to 13% occurring once. The CDR3 sequence is 13 residues long. The germline V and J ends were trimmed by 6 bases and 9 bases, with 19 bases remaining between them. Germline V gives CDR1 DFQATT, CDR2 SNEGSKA (reference sequence). This entry comes from a study of T-cell reconstitution after alpha-beta-depleted transplantation in children. Overall study findings and caveats: T-cell counts and diversity at one year following transplant were attributed mainly to newly produced T cells.

The sequencing here drew on peripheral blood, taken 180 days after TCRalphabeta/CD19-depleted stem cell transplant. The chain is built from TRBV20-1 and TRBJ2-3; D possibly matches TRBD1 or TRBD2 (5 bases each). The sequence derives from a male patient aged 2 to 10 who had a stem cell transplant for chronic granulomatous disease, so the T cells may come from the graft donor. The CDR3 DNA sequence: TGCAGTGCCCTCGCCACTGGGGACGGGACGCAGTATTTT. Translation gives CSALATGDGTQYF.